This TCR beta chain was retrieved from a study of Graves' ophthalmopathy and Graves' hyperthyroidism. On the study more broadly: Prior to any treatment, peripheral blood was collected at the time of initial diagnosis.

This clonotype was seen repeatedly, ten times or more. RNA served as the template for amplifying TCR beta CDR3 regions. First-round RT-PCR employed HTBI primers, with a second-round multiplex PCR after it. TCRdb re-derived calls from the multiplex PCR reads in MiXCR, one entry per CDR3 protein. Here the sample spans just over 600,000 distinct CDR3 sequences, approximately 21% being singletons. New diagnoses, under 2 months' duration, and ages 18 to 65 characterized the hyperthyroidism patients. The sample consisted of peripheral blood. The receptor comes from a woman aged 18-29 years with stable Graves' hyperthyroidism. Some clones in this sample may be carry-over from other donors' samples.

The CDR3 loop reads CASRPGHSYEQYF. CDR3 sequence (DNA): TGTGCCAGCAGACCGGGACATTCCTACGAGCAGTACTTC. The genes are TRBV12-3 or TRBV12-4 and TRBJ2-7; the D gene is possibly TRBD1 (6 bases). V dropped 6 bases and J dropped 1 base, with 10 bases sitting between them. The CDR3 loop spans 13 amino acids.